This paragraph reports one T cell receptor (beta chain). This clonotype was observed a handful of times. Its antigen target is currently unknown. No clone much larger than this one lies a single base away; base qualities are absent. These data originate in a study of identical twins listed by TCRdb under 2016. About the investigation overall: TCR alpha and beta repertoires from monozygotic twins, unrelated adults of various ages and cord blood were deep-sequenced to test whether fetal clonotypes persist. To rule out contamination, replicate twin experiments were performed at different times with different library preparation protocols. Study-wide findings and limitations: Because the same donors could not be followed over many years, the conclusions depended on cross-sectional statistical analysis. Compared with coincidental sharing between unrelated individuals, an excess of low generation-probability sequences was observed among out-of-frame TCR alpha sequences shared between twins. Out-of-frame TCR alpha sharing in monozygotic twins was systematically underestimated by recombination models, whereas sharing between unrelated individuals was in agreement with the recombination models. Abundant cord blood beta clonotypes carried fewer insertions; young adult naive repertoires showed a weaker similar trend, while memory repertoires showed none. Excess twin sharing in beta out-of-frame sequences was weaker because fewer shared sequences lowered the signal-to-noise ratio. Zero-insertion analyses could be partly confounded by invariant T cells such as MAIT and iNKT, though diverse VJ usage argued against such confounding for most clonotypes.

V drops 0 bases and J drops 4 bases, leaving 9 bases in between. From the cysteine up to the phenylalanine, the CDR3 has a length of 14 residues. The CDR3 DNA has 42 bases and is translated from base 1. Via the germline V gene, CDR1 is MNHEY and CDR2 SVGAGI. Receptors were amplified or captured by 5' RACE. Instrument on record: Illumina HiSeq 2000. A universal primer binding site was introduced by template switching, and a unique molecular identifier was present in the final cDNA, enabling accurate counting of TCR cDNA molecules. Specific primers in the conserved constant-segment region were used to synthesize first-strand cDNA for TCR alpha and beta chains. Each cDNA library was double barcoded, with a SMART-Mk sample barcode plus Illumina barcodes, to control for contamination. TruSeq adapter sequences along with Illumina sample barcodes were introduced in two successive PCR steps. The Illumina HiSeq platform was used with custom primers to sequence TCR alpha and beta cDNA libraries. The published analysis was carried out like this. MiGEC processed the raw reads to extract unique molecular identifiers, while MiXCR was used to determine the CDR3 positions. For each individual, recombination models were inferred using an EM algorithm with the repgenHMM and IGoR tools. Shared clonotypes were analyzed with the tcR package in R, and sharing was normalized by the product of cloneset sizes. To study raw recombination free of thymic and clonal selection effects, out-of-frame nonproductive sequences were analyzed. TCRdb applied fastp at Q25 and MiXCR to the public reads, then kept only in-frame beta chains. A single entry per CDR3 protein holds the most common genes and DNA from its merged rows. The V and J calls follow TCRdb's processing rather than the paper's. Recorded for this sample are hundreds of thousands of distinct CDR3 sequences; roughly an eighth of them occurred a single time. The ten most abundant clones make up around 1.5% of the sample.

All donors were healthy Caucasians. The twin cohort comprised three pairs of female monozygotic twins, all aged about 18 to 29 years. The RNA used for TCR libraries was isolated from peripheral blood mononuclear cells. This sample also appeared in a second study, on yellow fever vaccine responses in identical twins. Drawing on the second study: According to the authors, the vaccine-induced T cell response in identical twins seemed to be partly convergent and partly specific to each individual. In identical twins, the study followed T cell clones that responded to the vaccine with precision.

The receptor was derived from a woman aged 18-29 years in good health. The chain is assembled from TRBV6-5 and TRBJ1-2; confidence is insufficient to name the D gene. The sequenced sample was PBMCs. The CDR3 protein is CASSYSRRSYGYTF. The sequenced DNA: TGTGCCAGCAGTTACTCGAGACGGAGCTATGGCTACACCTTC.